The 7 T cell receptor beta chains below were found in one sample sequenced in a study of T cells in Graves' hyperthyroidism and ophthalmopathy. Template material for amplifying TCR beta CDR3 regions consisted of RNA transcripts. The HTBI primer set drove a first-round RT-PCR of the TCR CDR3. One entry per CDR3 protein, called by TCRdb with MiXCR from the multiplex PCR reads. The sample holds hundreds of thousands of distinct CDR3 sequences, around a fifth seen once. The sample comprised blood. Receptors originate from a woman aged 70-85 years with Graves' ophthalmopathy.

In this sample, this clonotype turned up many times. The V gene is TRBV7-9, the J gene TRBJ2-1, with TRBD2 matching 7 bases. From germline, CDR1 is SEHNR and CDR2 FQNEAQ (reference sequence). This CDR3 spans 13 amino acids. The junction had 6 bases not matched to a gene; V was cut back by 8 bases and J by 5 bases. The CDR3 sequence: CASPASGNNEQFF. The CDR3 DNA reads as TGTGCCAGCCCGGCTAGCGGTAACAATGAGCAGTTCTTC.

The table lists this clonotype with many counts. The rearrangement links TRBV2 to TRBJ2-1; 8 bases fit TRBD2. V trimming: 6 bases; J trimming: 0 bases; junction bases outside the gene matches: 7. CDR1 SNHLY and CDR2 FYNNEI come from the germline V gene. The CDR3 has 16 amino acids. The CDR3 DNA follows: TGTGCCAGCAGGAGGACTAGCCGAGACTCCTACAATGAGCAGTTCTTC. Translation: CASRRTSRDSYNEQFF.

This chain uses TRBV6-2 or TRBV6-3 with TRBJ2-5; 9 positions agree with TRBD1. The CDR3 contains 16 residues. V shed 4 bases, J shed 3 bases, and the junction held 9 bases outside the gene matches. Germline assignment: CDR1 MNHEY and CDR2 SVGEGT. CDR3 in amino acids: CASSLDGQGREETQYF. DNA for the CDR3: TGTGCCAGCAGTTTAGACGGACAGGGGAGAGAAGAGACCCAGTACTTC.

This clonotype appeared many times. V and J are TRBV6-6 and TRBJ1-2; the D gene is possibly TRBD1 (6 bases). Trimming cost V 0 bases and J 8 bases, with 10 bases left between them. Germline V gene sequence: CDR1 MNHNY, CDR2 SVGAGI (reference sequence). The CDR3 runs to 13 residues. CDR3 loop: CASSYSGGAGYTF. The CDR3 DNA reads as TGTGCCAGCAGTTACTCGGGGGGGGCCGGCTACACCTTC.

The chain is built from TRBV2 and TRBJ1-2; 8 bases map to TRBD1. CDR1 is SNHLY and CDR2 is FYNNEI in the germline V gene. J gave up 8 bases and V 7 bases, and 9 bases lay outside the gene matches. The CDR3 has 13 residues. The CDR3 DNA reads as TGTGCCAGCATGGCAGGGGGCCAGAAAGGCTACACCTTC. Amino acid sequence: CASMAGGQKGYTF.

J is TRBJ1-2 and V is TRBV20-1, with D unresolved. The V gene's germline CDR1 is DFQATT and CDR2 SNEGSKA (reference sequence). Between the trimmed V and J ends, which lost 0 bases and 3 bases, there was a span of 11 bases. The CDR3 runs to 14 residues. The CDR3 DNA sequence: TGCAGTGCTAGAGAGGGCAGGTTTTACTATGGCTACACCTTC. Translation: CSAREGRFYYGYTF.

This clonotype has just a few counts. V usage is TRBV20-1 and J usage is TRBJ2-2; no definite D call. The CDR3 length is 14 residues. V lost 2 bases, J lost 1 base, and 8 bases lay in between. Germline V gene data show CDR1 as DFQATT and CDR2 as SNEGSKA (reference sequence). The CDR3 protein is CSARNEGNTGELFF. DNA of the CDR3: TGCAGTGCTAGAAATGAAGGGAACACCGGGGAGCTGTTTTTT.